This entry concerns a single TCR beta chain. Its antigen is still unknown. PCR primers comprised 60 Vbeta and 13 Jbeta primers. Repertoires were generated with immunoSEQ multiplex PCR, while TCRdb's copy carries only in-frame clones and drops some. The sample data list nearly 200,000 clones. The data originate from a study of cytomegalovirus exposure and HLA in healthy donors. The CDR3 runs 13 residues. V was pared by 0 bases and J by 7 bases, with 7 bases between. The germline CDR1 and CDR2 sequences are SGHDN and FVKESK. Whole-study results and caveats: By a later analysis, the bulk of CMV-associated TCR beta chains appeared HLA-restricted. It was shown in a later analysis that HLA-associated TCR beta chains were more clonally expanded than other, equally common chains. Near-uniform donor sequencing depth was presumed by presence/absence analyses.

Sequencing was done on a sample of PBMCs. The TCR was taken from a boy aged 5 to 17 in good health and CMV-seronegative. J is TRBJ1-5 and V is TRBV14, with D possibly being TRBD1 (5 bases). In DNA, the CDR3 is TGTGCCAGCAGCCAAGATCACAGGCAGCCCCAGCATTTT. Translated: CASSQDHRQPQHF.